The subject of this entry is one T cell receptor beta chain. After removal of 0 bases from V and 15 bases from J, the junction contained 3 bases not matched to a gene. CDR1 is SEHNR and CDR2 is FQNEAQ in the germline V gene (reference sequence). This CDR3 has 14 amino acids. This record belongs to a study of response to subunit inactivated influenza vaccine. TCRdb re-analysed the RT-PCR reads in MiXCR, keeping a single row per CDR3 protein. The sample includes about 570,000 distinct CDR3 sequences, around 11% of them seen just once. The sample was also reused in another study, on T cells expressing NK-cell markers. As that study records: For TCR beta, cDNA was produced by 5'RACE template switching with UMIs. Where several donors were concerned, these clonotypes also led the CD3+CD56-NKG2C+ fraction.

V usage is TRBV7-9 and J usage is TRBJ2-1; 15 bases line up with TRBD2. The sample consisted of PBMCs from blood, taken on the day of vaccination. The clonotype comes from a man aged 50 to 60 who received an inactivated influenza vaccine. The CDR3 nucleotides read TGTGCCAGCAGCTTAGCGGGACTAGCGGGGGGTTGGTTCTTC. Encoded protein: CASSLAGLAGGWFF.